The clone carrying this T cell receptor (beta chain) was observed a few times. This record comes from a study of early T cells in non-severe SARS-CoV-2 infection. For the study at large: Sequencing of bulk RNA from unsorted whole blood was done, without chain pairing.

Each single cDNA molecule received a unique molecular identifier. TCRdb called the 5' RACE reads again in MiXCR, with one record for every CDR3 protein. In the table there are approximately 35,000 distinct CDR3 sequences, about 5% of which are singletons. Germline V gene data show CDR1 as SGHRS and CDR2 as YFSETQ. The V gene end was trimmed by 4 bases and the J gene end by 7 bases; junction bases not matched to a gene: 7. The CDR3 spans 15 residues. This TCR was sampled from an adult who was a healthcare worker with PCR-confirmed SARS-CoV-2 infection or an uninfected control (not recorded which). The genes are TRBV5-1 and TRBJ2-7, with TRBD2 identical over 14 bases. Sequenced material: whole blood. The DNA for the CDR3 is TGCGCCAGCAGCCGGGGACTAGCGGGGGTCGATGAGCAGTACTTC. Translation gives CASSRGLAGVDEQYF. Variable domain in full (rest from reference TRBV5-1 and TRBJ2-7): KAGVTQTPRYLIKTRGQQVTLSCSPISGHRSVSWYQQTPGQGLQFLFEYFSETQRNKGNFPGRFSGRQFSNSRSEMNVSTLELGDSALYLCASSRGLAGVDEQYFGPGTRLTVT.